This T cell receptor beta chain originates from a study of a mutant IDH1 vaccine in newly diagnosed glioma. The wider study: Patients had received radiotherapy, temozolomide, or both previously, most receiving both.

Clones were sequenced by immunoSEQ multiplex PCR, and TCRdb holds only the in-frame ones, with some missing. The repertoire has 50,000 to 55,000 clones, about two thirds of them found once; the top ten carry 4.8%. Germline values: CDR1 SGHDT, CDR2 YYEEEE. The J segment lost 6 bases and the V segment lost 2 bases, leaving 7 bases of the junction unmatched. The CDR3 contains 15 residues. Time point noted: week 47, end of study. Every vaccination contained 300 ug of the mutant IDH1 20-mer peptide and was paired with topical imiquimod. Points on this clone: What it binds is not known.

The gene calls are TRBV5-6 and TRBJ1-3; 8 bases line up with TRBD1. The source material was peripheral blood mononuclear cells (PBMCs), sampled from a glioma patient whose treatment included an IDH1 peptide vaccine. This sequence originates from a man in his forties with glioma. Some clones in this sample may be carry-over from other donors' samples. This CDR3 is CASSFGQGWENTIYF. DNA for the CDR3: TGTGCCAGCAGCTTCGGACAGGGATGGGAAAACACCATATATTTT.